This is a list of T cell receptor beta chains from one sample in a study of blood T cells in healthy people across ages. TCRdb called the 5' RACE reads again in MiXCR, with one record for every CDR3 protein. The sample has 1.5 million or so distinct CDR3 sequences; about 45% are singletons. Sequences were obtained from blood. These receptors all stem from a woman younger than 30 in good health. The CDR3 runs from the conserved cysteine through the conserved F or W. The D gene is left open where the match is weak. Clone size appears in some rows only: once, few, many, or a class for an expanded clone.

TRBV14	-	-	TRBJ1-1	CASSQALNAEAFF	TGTGCCAGCAGCCAAGCACTGAACGCTGAAGCTTTCTTT
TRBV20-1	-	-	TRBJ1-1	CSARDGPVRTEAFF	TGCAGTGCTAGAGATGGGCCAGTGCGTACTGAAGCTTTCTTT
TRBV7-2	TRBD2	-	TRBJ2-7	CASSFSGGPNYEQYF	TGTGCCAGCAGCTTTAGCGGGGGGCCCAACTACGAGCAGTACTTC
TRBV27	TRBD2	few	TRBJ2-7	CASRTSGRAREQYF	TGTGCCAGCAGGACTAGCGGGAGGGCGAGAGAGCAGTACTTC
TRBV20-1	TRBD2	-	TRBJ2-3	CSASRSGRVTQYF	TGCAGTGCTAGTCGAAGCGGGAGGGTTACGCAGTATTTT
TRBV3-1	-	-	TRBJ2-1	CAGGEIDNEQFF	TGTGCCGGCGGGGAGATCGACAATGAGCAGTTCTTC
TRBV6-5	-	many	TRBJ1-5	CASSRDVNLLQPQHF	TGTGCCAGCAGTCGTGACGTGAATTTACTCCAGCCCCAGCATTTT
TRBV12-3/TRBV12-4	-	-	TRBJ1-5	CASSLVAGLVQPQHF	TGTGCCAGCAGTTTAGTTGCAGGGCTCGTGCAGCCCCAGCATTTT
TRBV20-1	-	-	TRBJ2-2	CSAKASSGGELFF	TGCAGTGCTAAGGCATCATCGGGTGGGGAGCTGTTTTTT
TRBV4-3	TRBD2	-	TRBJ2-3	CASSQDGAGGRTQYF	TGCGCCAGCAGCCAAGATGGGGCGGGAGGGCGTACGCAGTATTTT
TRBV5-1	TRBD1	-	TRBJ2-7	CASSYYPKSTGTGNHEQYF	TGCGCCAGCAGCTATTACCCGAAATCCACCGGGACAGGGAACCATGAGCAGTACTTC
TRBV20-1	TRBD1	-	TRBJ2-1	CSANPGTGGSNEQFF	TGCAGTGCCAACCCCGGGACAGGGGGGTCCAATGAGCAGTTCTTC
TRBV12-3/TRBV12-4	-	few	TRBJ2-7	CASSLSYGVYEQYF	TGTGCCAGCAGTTTATCTTACGGGGTCTACGAGCAGTACTTC
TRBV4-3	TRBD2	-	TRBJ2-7	CASSHPLAGVHEQYF	TGCGCCAGCAGCCACCCACTAGCGGGAGTGCATGAGCAGTACTTC
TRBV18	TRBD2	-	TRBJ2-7	CASSPASGSIEQYF	TGTGCCAGCTCACCAGCTAGCGGGAGCATCGAGCAGTACTTC
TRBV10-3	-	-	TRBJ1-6	CAIQDVASPLHF	TGTGCCATCCAGGATGTCGCTTCACCCCTCCACTTT
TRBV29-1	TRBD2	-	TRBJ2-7	CSVDGASGGMNRYEQYF	TGCAGCGTTGATGGGGCCAGCGGGGGGATGAACAGGTACGAGCAGTACTTC
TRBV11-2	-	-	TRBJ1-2	CASSLSPTTGGYTF	TGTGCCAGCAGCTTGAGCCCGACGACAGGAGGCTACACCTTC
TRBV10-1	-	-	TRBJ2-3	CASSEKGADTQYF	TGCGCCAGCAGTGAGAAGGGGGCAGATACGCAGTATTTT
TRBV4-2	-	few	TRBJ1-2	CASSHAGTRAYYGYTF	TGTGCCAGCAGCCACGCCGGGACACGAGCCTACTATGGCTACACCTTC
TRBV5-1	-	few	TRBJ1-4	CASSEHPATNEKLFF	TGCGCCAGCAGCGAACATCCTGCAACTAATGAAAAACTGTTTTTT
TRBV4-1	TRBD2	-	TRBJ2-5	CASSPGTSGSWETQYF	TGCGCCAGCAGCCCCGGGACTAGCGGGAGTTGGGAGACCCAGTACTTC
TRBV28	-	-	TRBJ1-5	CASKKWVGSNQPQHF	TGTGCCAGCAAGAAGTGGGTGGGGAGCAATCAGCCCCAGCATTTT
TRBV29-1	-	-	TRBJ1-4	CGVAVMSEKLFF	TGCGGCGTTGCTGTGATGTCTGAAAAACTGTTTTTT
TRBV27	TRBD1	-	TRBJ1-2	CASSIPGQLPQGYTF	TGTGCCAGCAGTATTCCGGGACAGCTTCCTCAAGGCTACACCTTC
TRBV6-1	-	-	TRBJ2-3	CARGRYTDTQYF	TGTGCCAGAGGGAGGTACACAGATACGCAGTATTTT
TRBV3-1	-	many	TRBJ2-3	CASSLLRNTQYF	TGTGCCAGCAGCCTACTGAGGAATACGCAGTATTTT
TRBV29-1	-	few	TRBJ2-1	CSVSRGNEQFF	TGCAGCGTCTCTAGGGGGAATGAGCAGTTCTTC
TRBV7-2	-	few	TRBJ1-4	CASSLDPVEKLFF	TGTGCCAGCAGCTTGGACCCAGTAGAAAAACTGTTTTTT
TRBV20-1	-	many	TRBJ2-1	CSVHQGERVYNEQFF	TGCAGTGTACATCAAGGGGAGCGGGTTTACAATGAGCAGTTCTTC
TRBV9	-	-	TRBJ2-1	CASSVGRAGHNEQFF	TGTGCCAGCAGCGTAGGACGAGCGGGCCACAATGAGCAGTTCTTC
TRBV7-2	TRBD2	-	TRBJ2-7	CASSFTSGGADEQYF	TGTGCCAGCAGCTTTACTAGCGGGGGGGCCGACGAGCAGTACTTC
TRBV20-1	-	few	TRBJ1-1	CSARDPSGLDAFF	TGCAGTGCTAGAGATCCATCAGGGCTAGATGCTTTCTTT
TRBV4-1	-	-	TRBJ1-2	CASSQVERGRNYGYTF	TGCGCCAGCAGCCAAGTTGAAAGGGGAAGGAACTATGGCTACACCTTC
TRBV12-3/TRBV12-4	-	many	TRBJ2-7	CASTLGTSEQYF	TGTGCCAGCACCCTCGGGACTTCCGAGCAGTACTTC
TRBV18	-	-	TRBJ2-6	CASSPVSGTPLSGANVLTF	TGTGCCAGCTCACCCGTGTCCGGGACACCTCTGTCTGGGGCCAACGTCCTGACTTTC
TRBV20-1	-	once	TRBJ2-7	CSATQKRTRYEQYF	TGCAGTGCTACCCAAAAGCGGACCCGCTACGAGCAGTACTTC
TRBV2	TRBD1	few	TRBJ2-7	CATSGTGTYEQYF	TGTGCCACCTCCGGGACAGGTACCTACGAGCAGTACTTC
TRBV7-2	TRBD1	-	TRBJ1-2	CASSSRDRTNYGYTF	TGTGCCAGCAGCTCACGGGACAGGACTAACTATGGCTACACCTTC
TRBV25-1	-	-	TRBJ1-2	CASGGEIGYYGYTF	TGTGCCAGCGGAGGAGAAATCGGGTACTATGGCTACACCTTC
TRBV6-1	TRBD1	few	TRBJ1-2	CASSVTGGGYGYTF	TGTGCCAGCAGTGTCACAGGGGGCGGTTATGGCTACACCTTC
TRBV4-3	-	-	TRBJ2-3	CASSRRWVGTDTQYF	TGCGCCAGCAGCCGTCGGTGGGTGGGCACAGATACGCAGTATTTT
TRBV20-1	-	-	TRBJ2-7	CSAAVDRGDEQYF	TGCAGTGCTGCAGTGGATAGGGGCGACGAGCAGTACTTC
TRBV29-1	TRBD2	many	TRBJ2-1	CSVEGVSGSSGSYNEQFF	TGCAGCGTTGAAGGAGTAAGCGGGAGTAGTGGATCCTACAATGAGCAGTTCTTC
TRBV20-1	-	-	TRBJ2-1	CSPQRTQGNEQFF	TGCAGTCCCCAGAGAACGCAGGGGAATGAGCAGTTCTTC
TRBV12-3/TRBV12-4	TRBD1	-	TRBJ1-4	CASSPRTGSEKLFF	TGTGCCAGCAGTCCCAGGACAGGGAGTGAAAAACTGTTTTTT
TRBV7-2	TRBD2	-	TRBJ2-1	CASSLASLAGGYNEQFF	TGTGCCAGCAGCTTAGCGTCCCTAGCGGGAGGGTACAATGAGCAGTTCTTC
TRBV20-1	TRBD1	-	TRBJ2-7	CSARVRDRGYEQYF	TGCAGTGCTAGGGTTCGGGACAGGGGGTACGAGCAGTACTTC
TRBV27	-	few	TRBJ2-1	CASSPLLGGPYNEQFF	TGTGCCAGCAGTCCACTTTTGGGGGGTCCCTACAATGAGCAGTTCTTC
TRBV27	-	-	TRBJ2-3	CASSRINTDTQYF	TGTGCCAGCAGCCGGATCAACACAGATACGCAGTATTTT
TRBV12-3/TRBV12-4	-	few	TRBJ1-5	CASSPRDLNQPQHF	TGTGCCAGCAGTCCGAGGGATCTCAATCAGCCCCAGCATTTT
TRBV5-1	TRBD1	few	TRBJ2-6	CASSPSGTGGSGANVLTF	TGCGCCAGCAGCCCGTCCGGGACAGGGGGCTCTGGGGCCAACGTCCTGACTTTC
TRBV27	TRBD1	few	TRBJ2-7	CASSYDRGFYEQYF	TGTGCCAGCAGCTATGACAGGGGGTTCTACGAGCAGTACTTC
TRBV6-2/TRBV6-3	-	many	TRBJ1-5	CASRDSLSNQPQHF	TGTGCCAGCAGAGACAGTCTTAGCAATCAGCCCCAGCATTTT
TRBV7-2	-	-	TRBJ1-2	CASIYPTGGYGYTF	TGTGCCAGCATCTACCCAACTGGTGGCTATGGCTACACCTTC